Given below is one TCR beta chain in context. This sample stems from a study of human T cells and chemical hapten exposure. Time point noted: healthy volunteer bleed at 2 weeks. Sequencing started from total RNA isolated from unfractionated whole blood. TCRdb re-called the RACE reads with MiXCR, one entry per CDR3 protein. The data contain 75,000 to 100,000 distinct CDR3 sequences, about 8.8% of them singletons. The CDR3 totals 14 residues. Trimming took 9 bases from V and 1 from J; bases not matched to a gene: 7. In germline, CDR1 is MDHEN, CDR2 SYDVKM. The origin of this receptor is a female donor in good health. Some clones in this sample may be carry-over from other donors' samples. The V and J genes are TRBV28 and TRBJ2-5; 8 bases agree with TRBD2. Source material: whole blood. CDR3 protein: CASSTSVSQETQYF. The CDR3 DNA follows: TGTGCCAGTTCGACTAGCGTTTCCCAAGAGACCCAGTACTTC.